The sequence of this T cell receptor beta chain was determined in a study of T cell repertoires and HLA-DP antigens. The primer mix covered 54 TRBV segments and 13 TRBJ segments. Method: immunoSEQ multiplex PCR; TCRdb's copy keeps in-frame clones and lacks some. The table lists more than 90,000 clones, almost 95% of them singletons. With regard to this clone: No antigen is known for it.

The CDR3 consists of 15 residues. Germline V lookup: CDR1 KGHSH, CDR2 LQKENI. Losses at the gene ends were 2 bases for V and 5 bases for J; bases not matched to a gene: 6. The origin of this receptor is a woman younger than 35 in good health and CMV-seronegative. What was sequenced was CD4+ T cells from PBMCs. The genes are TRBV18 and TRBJ2-1, with TRBD2 matching over 7 bases. CDR3 amino acids: CASSPVSSGNNEQFF. CDR3 nucleotides: TGTGCCAGCTCACCAGTATCTAGCGGCAACAATGAGCAGTTCTTC.